This is a list of T cell receptor beta chains from one sample in a study of blood T cell repertoires in COVID-19. The data were produced by immunoSEQ multiplex PCR, yet TCRdb's version contains in-frame clones alone and is incomplete. The sample yields some 150,000 clones, about nine tenths seen once. Specimen: peripheral blood. These receptors were obtained from an older woman with active or convalescent COVID-19. Each CDR3 is given with its conserved first and last residue. The order of the fields is D gene, clone size, V gene, J gene, CDR3 DNA, CDR3 protein. A D gene is named only where the DNA matches it firmly. Rows may omit the clone size; those that give it use once, few, many or a size class.

>TRBD1|once|TRBV7-2|TRBJ2-2
TGTGCCAGCAGGCCTGCCGGGACAGCCTTCTCCGGGGAGCTGTTTTTT
CASRPAGTAFSGELFF
>TRBD2|NA|TRBV10-3|TRBJ2-1
TGTGCCATCAGTGAGCTAGCGGGGGAGTACAATGAGCAGTTCTTC
CAISELAGEYNEQFF
>TRBD1|NA|TRBV18|TRBJ1-2
TGTGCCAGCTCACCAGCAGGGGGGAGAGGTTATGGCTACACCTTC
CASSPAGGRGYGYTF
>TRBD1|once|TRBV11-2|TRBJ1-1
TGTGCCAGCAGCTTTGGACAGGCGAACACTGAAGCTTTCTTT
CASSFGQANTEAFF
>TRBD1|NA|TRBV9|TRBJ1-2
TGTGCCAGCAGCGTAGCTCGTCCCGGGACAGGGGGGGATGGCTACACCTTC
CASSVARPGTGGDGYTF
>TRBD1|NA|TRBV3-1/TRBV3-2|TRBJ1-6
TGTGCCAGCAGCCAGGGACAGGGGCCTAGGGCCCTCCACTTT
CASSQGQGPRALHF
>NA|NA|TRBV19|TRBJ1-4
TGTGCCAGTAGGTTAGCCGGAAGAAAACTGTTTTTT
CASRLAGRKLFF
>TRBD1|NA|TRBV7-6|TRBJ1-2
TGTGCCAGCAGTCGGGACAGGCTCGGCTATGGCTACACCTTC
CASSRDRLGYGYTF
>TRBD2|NA|TRBV5-4|TRBJ2-2
TGTGCCAGCAGCTTTAGGAAAAGCGGGGGGGCCGCCGGGGAGCTGTTTTTT
CASSFRKSGGAAGELFF
>TRBD2|NA|TRBV5-4|TRBJ2-5
TGTGCCAGCAGCCCAGCGGGGCAAGCCCAAGAGACCCAGTACTTC
CASSPAGQAQETQYF
>NA|NA|TRBV28|TRBJ1-2
TGTGCCAGCACCAAGTCTTGGGGCGATGGGGGCTACACCTTC
CASTKSWGDGGYTF
>NA|NA|TRBV12-5|TRBJ1-1
TGTGCTAGTGGTTTGCCAGGAAACACTGAAGCTTTCTTT
CASGLPGNTEAFF
>TRBD2|NA|TRBV5-1|TRBJ2-5
TGCGCCAGCAGCCAGTTCGGCGGGGGGGCTTTGAAGACCCAGTACTTC
CASSQFGGGALKTQYF
>NA|NA|TRBV21-1|TRBJ2-7
TGTGCCAGCAGCAAGAAGCCCGACGACAGGGAGGACGAGCAGTACTTC
CASSKKPDDREDEQYF
>NA|NA|TRBV7-2|TRBJ2-5
TGTGCCAGCAGCTTAGGCTATGCGCAAGAGACCCAGTACTTC
CASSLGYAQETQYF